These T cell receptor beta chains were read from a single sample in a study of patients and donors after allogeneic stem cell transplantation. One entry per CDR3 protein, called by TCRdb with MiXCR from the RT-PCR reads. The sample lists roughly 230,000 distinct CDR3 sequences; 13% to 15% were seen once. Sequences were obtained from blood, either unsorted or a sorted T cell fraction (not recorded which). The receptors shown here come from a human donor who was either an allogeneic HSCT recipient or a stem cell or donor lymphocyte infusion donor (not recorded which). It is not recorded whose cells these are; they may come from a transplant donor. Both conserved end residues are part of each CDR3. The D gene is left open where the match is weak. Only some rows state a clone size, as once, few, many or a class for expanded clones.

D	V	size	J	DNA	CDR3
TRBD1	TRBV20-1	NA	TRBJ2-5	TGCAGTGCTAGTCGACAGGGGGAGACCCAGTACTTC	CSASRQGETQYF
TRBD2	TRBV6-5	NA	TRBJ2-5	TGTGCCAGCAGTCACTGGACTAGCGGGGGGGCCGGGGAGACCCAGTACTTC	CASSHWTSGGAGETQYF
NA	TRBV24-1	NA	TRBJ2-5	TGTGCCACCAGTATACCCGGGAAGCAAGAGACCCAGTACTTC	CATSIPGKQETQYF
TRBD2	TRBV11-3	few	TRBJ2-7	TGTGCCAGCAGCTTAGATCTTACTAGCGGGAAATCCTACGAGCAGTACTTC	CASSLDLTSGKSYEQYF
NA	TRBV20-1	many	TRBJ2-1	TGCAGTGCTACCCCGGGGGCCAATGAGCAGTTCTTC	CSATPGANEQFF
NA	TRBV6-6	NA	TRBJ2-1	TGTGCCAGCAGTTACTCGGTCTGGGGATGGCAGTTCTTC	CASSYSVWGWQFF
NA	TRBV30	NA	TRBJ1-4	TGTGCCTGGAGGGTGGCAGGGAATAATGAAAAACTGTTTTTT	CAWRVAGNNEKLFF
NA	TRBV12-3/TRBV12-4	few	TRBJ2-1	TGTGCCAGCAGCCCTAACCTCCAAAGGAATGAGCAGTTCTTC	CASSPNLQRNEQFF
NA	TRBV3-1	few	TRBJ1-2	TGTGCCAGCAGCCAAGGGCGTGGAAGCTATGGCTACACCTTC	CASSQGRGSYGYTF
NA	TRBV12-3/TRBV12-4	NA	TRBJ2-7	TGTGCCAGCAGTTTGAGGGAGGCGTCCAGGTACTTC	CASSLREASRYF
NA	TRBV5-1	many	TRBJ2-3	TGCGCCAGCAATCAACCCAGCTTAGATACGCAGTATTTT	CASNQPSLDTQYF
TRBD2	TRBV7-3	NA	TRBJ2-2	TGTGCCAGCAGCCCCGAAGAGCGGGGGCCCCGGGGCACCGGGGAGCTGTTTTTT	CASSPEERGPRGTGELFF
TRBD1	TRBV12-3/TRBV12-4	few	TRBJ1-5	TGTGCCAGCAGCCTCGGGACAGGGGAAAATCAGCCCCAGCATTTT	CASSLGTGENQPQHF
NA	TRBV29-1	few	TRBJ1-6	TGCAGCGTTTTAACGGTACTAGGGTCACCCCTCCACTTT	CSVLTVLGSPLHF
TRBD1	TRBV20-1	NA	TRBJ2-2	TGCAGTGCTAGAGCGGGACAGTCTTACACCGGGGAGCTGTTTTTT	CSARAGQSYTGELFF
NA	TRBV4-2	few	TRBJ1-2	TGTGCCAGCAGCCAAGACGCAGAAGGCTACACCTTC	CASSQDAEGYTF
NA	TRBV28	medium-sized	TRBJ2-5	TGTGCCAGCAGTCAGACAGGACCGACGTACCAAGAGACCCAGTACTTC	CASSQTGPTYQETQYF
NA	TRBV20-1	NA	TRBJ1-1	TGCAGTGCTAGCCAGGACAGTCCTAACACTGAAGCTTTCTTT	CSASQDSPNTEAFF
NA	TRBV12-3/TRBV12-4	many	TRBJ1-6	TGTGCCAGCAGTTTAATCTTGGGTAGTCGGAATAATTCACCCCTCCACTTT	CASSLILGSRNNSPLHF
NA	TRBV7-9	few	TRBJ2-4	TGTGCCAGCAGCTTGGTGTGGGATGAGAGGGGAAACATTCAGTACTTC	CASSLVWDERGNIQYF
NA	TRBV5-1	many	TRBJ2-7	TGCGCCAGCCGGGACCACGGCTACGAGCAGTACTTC	CASRDHGYEQYF
NA	TRBV6-1	NA	TRBJ1-2	TGTGCCAGCAAAAAAAAGGGGACGGGTGGGATAGGCTATGGCTACACCTTC	CASKKKGTGGIGYGYTF
NA	TRBV25-1	many	TRBJ1-5	TGTGCCAGCAGTGAAACAGGGACACACGGCAATCAGCCCCAGCATTTT	CASSETGTHGNQPQHF
TRBD2	TRBV11-2	many	TRBJ2-7	TGTGCCAGCAGCTTGAGTTGGGGAGGGCCTTTTGGGAACGAGCAGTACTTC	CASSLSWGGPFGNEQYF
NA	TRBV9	once	TRBJ1-1	TGTGCCAGCAGCGTAGCCAGGGCGACTGAAGCTTCCTTT	CASSVARATEASF
NA	TRBV9	NA	TRBJ1-2	TGTGCCAGCAGCGTTTTCTTGATGGGGGATGGCTACACCTTC	CASSVFLMGDGYTF
NA	TRBV20-1	many	TRBJ1-1	TGCAGTGCTAGGAGAGGGCGAGGGACTGAAGCTTTCTTT	CSARRGRGTEAFF
NA	TRBV19	NA	TRBJ1-1	TGTGCCAGTAGGTTGGACACGAACACTGAAGCTTTCTTT	CASRLDTNTEAFF
TRBD2	TRBV9	few	TRBJ2-1	TGTGCCAGCAGCGCCCTAGGAGCGGGGGCCTACTCCTACAATGAGCAGTTCTTC	CASSALGAGAYSYNEQFF
TRBD1	TRBV29-1	NA	TRBJ1-5	TGCAGCGTTAGGGGACAGGTCGGGCAGCCCCAGCATTTT	CSVRGQVGQPQHF
NA	TRBV5-1	few	TRBJ2-7	TGCGCCAGCAGCCCTCTGGGCAGCTATGCCTACGAGCAGTACTTC	CASSPLGSYAYEQYF